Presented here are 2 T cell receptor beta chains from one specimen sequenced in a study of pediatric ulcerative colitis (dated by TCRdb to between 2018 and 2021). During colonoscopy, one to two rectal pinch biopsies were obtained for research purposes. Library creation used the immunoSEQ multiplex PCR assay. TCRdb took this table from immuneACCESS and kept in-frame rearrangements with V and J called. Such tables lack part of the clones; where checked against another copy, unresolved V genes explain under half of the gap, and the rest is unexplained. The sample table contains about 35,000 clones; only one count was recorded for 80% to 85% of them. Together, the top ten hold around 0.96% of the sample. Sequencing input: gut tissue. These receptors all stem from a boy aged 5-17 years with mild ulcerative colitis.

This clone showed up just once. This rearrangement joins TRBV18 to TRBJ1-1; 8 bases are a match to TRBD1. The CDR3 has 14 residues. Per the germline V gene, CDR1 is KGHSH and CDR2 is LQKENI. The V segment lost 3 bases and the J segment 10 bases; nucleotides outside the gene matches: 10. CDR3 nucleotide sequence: TGTGCCAGCTCACCGAAGGACAGGGTAATGGGAGCTTTCTTT. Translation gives CASSPKDRVMGAFF.

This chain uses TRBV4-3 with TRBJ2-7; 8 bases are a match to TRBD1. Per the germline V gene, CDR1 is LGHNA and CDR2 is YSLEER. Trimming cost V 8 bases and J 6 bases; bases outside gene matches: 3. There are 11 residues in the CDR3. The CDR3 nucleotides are TGCGCCAGCGGACAGGGACGCGAGCAGTACTTC. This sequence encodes CASGQGREQYF.